These T cell receptor beta chains were read from a single sample in a study of shared clonotypes between healthy human individuals. TCRdb's table, derived via immunoSEQ multiplex PCR, lists solely in-frame clones and lacks some. Here the sample spans 700,000 to 950,000 clones, about 97% being singletons. Material: naive CD8+ T cells sorted from blood. These receptors were collected from a man aged 25 to 40 in good health. CDR3s include the opening cysteine and the closing phenylalanine or tryptophan. A D gene is named only where the DNA matches it firmly. Clone size is stated in some rows and not others, as once, few, many or a class when expanded.

j_call | v_call | d_call | clone_size | cdr3_length | cdr3_aa | cdr3_nt
TRBJ1-4 | TRBV7-9 | NA | NA | 11 | CASRGVEKLFF | TGTGCCAGCAGAGGCGTGGAAAAACTGTTTTTT
TRBJ1-1 | TRBV28 | NA | NA | 12 | CASSFFNTEAFF | TGTGCCAGCAGTTTTTTTAACACTGAAGCTTTCTTT
TRBJ1-1 | TRBV6-5 | TRBD1 | NA | 14 | CASSLQGSGTEAFF | TGTGCCAGCAGCCTACAGGGGTCGGGCACTGAAGCTTTCTTT
TRBJ2-1 | TRBV7-9 | TRBD1 | once | 16 | CASSTNRDRSIIEQFF | TGTGCCAGCAGCACGAACCGGGACAGGTCTATAATTGAGCAGTTCTTC
TRBJ2-3 | TRBV12-5 | NA | NA | 16 | CASGWYGDRSTDTQYF | TGTGCTAGTGGTTGGTACGGAGACAGAAGCACAGATACGCAGTATTTT
TRBJ1-1 | TRBV4-3 | TRBD1 | NA | 17 | CASSQDVWGQGLTEAFF | TGCGCCAGCAGCCAAGATGTTTGGGGACAGGGGCTCACTGAAGCTTTCTTT
TRBJ2-1 | TRBV7-9 | TRBD2 | once | 15 | CASSQTSGTYNEQFF | TGTGCCAGCAGCCAGACTAGCGGGACCTACAATGAGCAGTTCTTC
TRBJ1-1 | TRBV5-6 | NA | NA | 16 | CASSLMLGGGNTEAFF | TGTGCCAGCAGCTTGATGCTGGGGGGCGGGAACACTGAAGCTTTCTTT
TRBJ2-1 | TRBV7-3 | TRBD2 | NA | 13 | CASSSGLVNEQFF | TGTGCCAGCAGCTCCGGACTAGTTAATGAGCAGTTCTTC
TRBJ1-1 | TRBV5-6 | TRBD1 | NA | 13 | CASSRGDSPEAFF | TGTGCCAGCAGCCGGGGGGACAGCCCTGAAGCTTTCTTT
TRBJ1-4 | TRBV4-3 | NA | NA | 16 | CASSQVWGRTNEKLFF | TGCGCCAGCAGCCAAGTTTGGGGGCGGACTAATGAAAAACTGTTTTTT
TRBJ2-1 | TRBV11-2 | TRBD2 | NA | 15 | CASSLERLAGNEQFF | TGTGCCAGCAGCCTAGAAAGACTAGCGGGCAATGAGCAGTTCTTC
TRBJ2-7 | TRBV6-6 | NA | NA | 14 | CASSYSRGGLEQYF | TGTGCCAGCAGTTACTCTAGGGGGGGGCTCGAGCAGTACTTC
TRBJ1-1 | TRBV27 | NA | NA | 17 | CASSLSWVGRGRTEAFF | TGTGCCAGCAGTTTATCGTGGGTTGGCAGGGGAAGAACTGAAGCTTTCTTT
TRBJ2-7 | TRBV7-2 | NA | NA | 15 | CASSIDPGGSYEQYF | TGTGCCAGCAGCATAGACCCAGGCGGGTCCTACGAGCAGTACTTC
TRBJ2-1 | TRBV7-6 | TRBD2 | NA | 18 | CASSSGLAGGPDYNEQFF | TGTGCCAGCAGCTCCGGACTAGCGGGAGGGCCGGACTACAATGAGCAGTTCTTC
TRBJ2-7 | TRBV9 | TRBD1 | NA | 16 | CASSAPRDRPGDEQYF | TGTGCCAGCAGCGCGCCCCGGGACAGGCCGGGAGACGAGCAGTACTTC
TRBJ1-5 | TRBV28 | NA | NA | 15 | CASSLRWSGNQPQHF | TGTGCCAGCAGTTTGAGGTGGTCTGGCAATCAGCCCCAGCATTTT
TRBJ2-5 | TRBV14 | TRBD2 | NA | 19 | CASSQGISQRLAWTETQYF | TGTGCCAGCAGCCAAGGCATCAGTCAGAGACTAGCGTGGACGGAGACCCAGTACTTC
TRBJ2-7 | TRBV6-1 | TRBD1 | once | 16 | CASSEYVDRATYEQYF | TGTGCCAGCAGTGAATACGTGGACAGGGCAACCTACGAGCAGTACTTC
TRBJ2-1 | TRBV27 | TRBD2 | NA | 14 | CASSTTSSGGEQFF | TGTGCCAGCAGTACGACTAGCTCTGGCGGTGAGCAGTTCTTC
TRBJ2-3 | TRBV27 | TRBD2 | NA | 18 | CASSLSPLLAGGSDTQYF | TGTGCCAGCAGTTTAAGTCCCCTACTAGCGGGAGGTTCTGATACGCAGTATTTT
TRBJ2-6 | TRBV5-1 | TRBD1 | NA | 17 | CASSYEIQGSGANVLTF | TGCGCCAGCAGCTACGAAATACAGGGGTCCGGGGCCAACGTCCTGACTTTC
TRBJ2-7 | TRBV9 | TRBD2 | NA | 15 | CASSDPSGGTYEQYF | TGTGCCAGCAGCGATCCGTCGGGAGGAACCTACGAGCAGTACTTC
TRBJ2-5 | TRBV7-9 | TRBD1 | NA | 15 | CASSFRDRGWETQYF | TGTGCCAGCAGCTTCCGGGACAGGGGGTGGGAGACCCAGTACTTC